A selection of T cell receptor beta chains follows, all from one sample in a study of OX40 agonist ivuxolimab in advanced cancers. Data came from immunoSEQ multiplex PCR; TCRdb stores just in-frame clones and leaves some out. The data show tens of thousands of clones, approximately 86% seen once. The sample consisted of CD4+ or CD8+ T cells sorted from blood, taken in a trial of the OX40 agonist ivuxolimab. The receptors stem from an adult with an advanced solid tumor such as melanoma, head and neck, liver or kidney cancer. The CDR3 runs from the conserved cysteine through the conserved F or W.

v_gene	j_gene	CDR3aa
TRBV10-3	TRBJ2-7	CAISEQVYEQYF
TRBV6-1	TRBJ2-6	CASTGTFPGANVLTF
TRBV13	TRBJ2-3	CASSLAGGRTDTQYF
TRBV7-8	TRBJ1-2	CASSLDRAAGYTF
TRBV19	TRBJ1-2	CASTTRTRTSYTF
TRBV27	TRBJ2-7	CASSPWDRTYEQYF
TRBV28	TRBJ2-3	CASNPQGGRGRADTQYF
TRBV28	TRBJ2-3	CASTETSTDTQYF
TRBV5-6	TRBJ2-3	CASSLTDTQYF
TRBV18	TRBJ2-1	CASSPLGRDEQFF
TRBV18	TRBJ1-1	CASSPNLESEAFF
TRBV29-1	TRBJ2-3	CSVEDTQYF
TRBV25-1	TRBJ2-3	CATLLGSGGTDTQYF
TRBV18	TRBJ1-5	CASSPPTGLNSNQPQHF
TRBV14	TRBJ1-2	CASSPGPTNYGYTF
TRBV4-3	TRBJ1-2	CASSQDTAGTGYTF
TRBV18	TRBJ1-1	CASSLSPTDLGTEAFF
TRBV9	TRBJ1-3	CASSVAGSGNTIYF
TRBV4-1	TRBJ2-7	CASSHSAGTSTLYEQYF
TRBV7-2	TRBJ1-1	CASSPQQNTEAFF
TRBV20-1	TRBJ1-1	CSAPRAEAFF
TRBV5-1	TRBJ1-1	CASSLGGGGLLNTEAFF
TRBV6-6	TRBJ2-1	CASSYSGWGQFF
TRBV12-2	TRBJ1-1	CASRLYLQGIGTEAFF
TRBV28	TRBJ1-2	CASSLDKNYGYTF
TRBV6-6	TRBJ2-7	CASSLTYEQYF
TRBV10-2	TRBJ1-6	CASSARGDLNSPLHF
TRBV30	TRBJ2-5	CAWSAAGEVMTQYF
TRBV5-1	TRBJ2-5	CASSFTGAGETQYF
TRBV19	TRBJ1-3	CASSSAQGPGNTIYF
TRBV5-4	TRBJ1-2	CASSFAITQNYGYTF
TRBV6-6	TRBJ1-1	CASKVREGDEAFF
TRBV6-6	TRBJ2-4	CASLGTGVTKNIQYF
TRBV19	TRBJ2-7	CATSGRKSYEQYF
TRBV28	TRBJ1-1	CASSFSTGFVDTEAFF
TRBV30	TRBJ2-6	CAWSYGQGIFSGANVLTF
TRBV2	TRBJ1-1	CASSEVGQGGTEAFF
TRBV5-6	TRBJ1-1	CASSLGRGNTEAFF
TRBV7-2	TRBJ2-2	CAGSHTSGGRGTGELFF
TRBV9	TRBJ1-6	CASSVEGGVGSPLHF
TRBV5-1	TRBJ2-1	CASSLAGTSGRRSYNEQFF